This T cell receptor beta chain is drawn from a study of blood T cell repertoires in COVID-19. V lost 3 bases and J 1 base, leaving 8 bases between the germline ends. This CDR3 comprises 14 residues. Germline V lookup: CDR1 LNHDA, CDR2 SQIVND (reference sequence). TCRdb's copy holds only in-frame clones and misses some; the assay was immunoSEQ multiplex PCR. This table holds around 300,000 clones, 90% found once. Individuals aged 18 to 89 years were recruited from about two dozen US areas. The sequencing sample was made of PBMCs or T cells enriched from blood (not recorded which). The chain has TRBV19 and TRBJ2-3; maybe TRBD1 (5 bases). This clonotype was obtained from a woman aged 18 to 35 with acute COVID-19. The CDR3 loop is CASSIRGRTDTQYF. In DNA, the CDR3 is TGTGCCAGTAGTATTAGGGGCCGCACAGATACGCAGTATTTT.